These 2 T cell receptor beta chains came from one sample sequenced in a study of shared clonotypes between healthy human individuals. Clones were sequenced by immunoSEQ multiplex PCR, and TCRdb holds only the in-frame ones, with some missing. This table holds approximately 1.1 million clones, about 80% found once. Sequencing input: memory CD4+ T cells from PBMCs. Subset indicated: CD45RA-negative fraction. These receptors were taken from a man younger than 35 in good health. Some clones in this sample may be carry-over from other donors' samples.

The chain links TRBV6-1 to TRBJ1-3; 7 nucleotides match TRBD1. CDR1 MNHNS and CDR2 SASEGT come from the germline V gene. The CDR3 runs to 15 residues. V shed 4 bases and J 0 bases; nucleotides not matched to a gene: 3. Here the CDR3 reads CASSGDSRSGNTIYF. The CDR3 nucleotides read TGTGCCAGCAGTGGGGACAGCCGCTCTGGAAACACCATATATTTT.

The chain carries TRBV28 and TRBJ1-2; tentative D call: TRBD1 (5 bases). CDR3 length: 15 amino acids. Germline loops: CDR1 MDHEN, CDR2 SYDVKM. Trimming cost V 5 bases and J 0 bases, with 13 bases left between them. CDR3 coding DNA: TGTGCCAGCAGTACTACAGGATCAGCTAACTATGGCTACACCTTC. Its translation is CASSTTGSANYGYTF.